This passage covers 15 T cell receptor beta chains from one sample sequenced in a study of Ad26.COV2.S vaccination and SARS-CoV-2 variants. Treatment in this sample: some 20 received Ad26.COV2.S at low or high dose, single or two shots; 5 received placebo; per-sample allocation not given. Samples came from day 63 after the first vaccine or placebo injection. Clones were sequenced by immunoSEQ multiplex PCR, and TCRdb holds only the in-frame ones, with some missing. The table lists roughly 400,000 clones, about 92% of them singletons. The input for sequencing was peripheral blood, taken in a trial of Ad26.COV2.S vaccine versus placebo. Every receptor here comes from a person between 18 and 65 years old who received the Ad26.COV2.S COVID-19 vaccine or a placebo.

The CDR3 loop reads CASSMDRGTSYEQYF. CDR3 nucleotide sequence: TGTGCCAGCAGCATGGACAGGGGGACTTCCTACGAGCAGTACTTC. The chain couples TRBV27 to TRBJ2-7, with 10 bases identical to TRBD1. The CDR3 is 15 residues long. Germline V lookup: CDR1 MNHEY, CDR2 SMNVEV (reference sequence). Trimming removed 6 bases from V and 1 base from J; junction bases left unmatched: 6.

The chain has TRBV20-1 and TRBJ1-6, with TRBD1 matching 7 bases. V was pared by 3 bases and J by 4 bases, with 6 bases of the junction left unmatched. This CDR3 spans 15 amino acids. Germline V gene data show CDR1 as DFQATT and CDR2 as SNEGSKA (reference sequence). The CDR3 nucleotides read TGCAGTGCTAGTTCAGGGGGAACGTATAATTCACCCCTCCACTTT. Amino acids: CSASSGGTYNSPLHF.

The chain carries TRBV29-1 and TRBJ2-1; D is unresolved. Trimming left V 4 bases short and J 4 bases short, with 8 bases between. The CDR3 length is 12 residues. CDR1 and CDR2 (germline): SQVTM, ANQGSEA. This chain's CDR3 is CSVGLGYNEQFF. The CDR3 DNA is TGCAGCGTTGGCCTAGGTTACAATGAGCAGTTCTTC.

The CDR3 DNA reads TGTGCCAGCAGTGAAGCGCTTCAGGCAGGAAACATTCAGTACTTC. This encodes CASSEALQAGNIQYF. The V gene is TRBV6-1, the J gene TRBJ2-4; D is uncertain. Germline V gives CDR1 MNHNS, CDR2 SASEGT. There are 15 residues in the CDR3. Trimming removed 0 bases from V and 6 bases from J, with 12 bases in between.

This chain joins TRBV19 and TRBJ1-5; 7 positions agree with TRBD1. Losses at the gene ends were 7 bases for V and 4 bases for J; bases not matched to a gene: 7. This CDR3 contains 14 residues. Germline V lookup: CDR1 LNHDA, CDR2 SQIVND (reference sequence). The CDR3 nucleotides are TGTGCCAGTAAACGACAGGGAACGAATCAGCCCCAGCATTTT. This gives the protein CASKRQGTNQPQHF. Together with reference TRBV19 and TRBJ1-5, the CDR3 gives the full variable domain: DGGITQSPKYLFRKEGQNVTLSCEQNLNHDAMYWYRQDPGQGLRLIYYSQIVNDFQKGDIAEGYSVSREKKESFPLTVTSAQKNPTAFYLCASKRQGTNQPQHFGDGTRLSIL.

The chain employs TRBV18 and TRBJ2-5, with 9 bases fitting TRBD1. V lost 2 bases to trimming and J lost 12 bases; unmatched junction nucleotides: 10. Germline lookup yields CDR1 KGHSH and CDR2 LQKENI. The CDR3 is made up of 14 amino acids. The CDR3, as DNA: TGTGCCAGCTCACCATTGGACCGGACAGGGGTCGAGTACTTC. Translating gives CASSPLDRTGVEYF.

This sequence joins TRBV18 and TRBJ2-7; 8 bases are shared with TRBD1. Per germline, CDR1 KGHSH and CDR2 LQKENI. CDR3 length equals 14 residues. The ends lost 2 bases at V and 5 bases at J; junction bases unmatched: 5. The CDR3 loop is CASSPGQGANEQYF. Here the CDR3 DNA reads TGTGCCAGCTCACCAGGTCAGGGGGCAAACGAGCAGTACTTC.

V and J are TRBV4-2 and TRBJ2-3; the match to TRBD1 covers 7 bases. This CDR3 region has 20 residues. V dropped 0 bases and J dropped 0; count of bases not matched to a gene: 15. CDR1 is LGHNA and CDR2 is YNFKEQ in the germline V gene. CDR3 DNA: TGTGCCAGCAGCCAAGATCCGGTTTTGGACAGGCTATCTAGCACAGATACGCAGTATTTT. It translates to CASSQDPVLDRLSSTDTQYF.

The chain uses TRBV9 and TRBJ1-2; D is unclear. Germline CDR1 is SGDLS and CDR2 is YYNGEE. Trimming shortened V by 2 bases and J by 3 bases, and 8 bases separated the two germline ends. The CDR3 contains 13 residues. The CDR3 DNA sequence: TGTGCCAGCAGCGTTAGGTTCGACTATGGCTACACCTTC. This gives the protein CASSVRFDYGYTF.

The V and J genes are TRBV3-1 (or the pseudogene TRBV3-2) and TRBJ2-7; TRBD2 agrees at 14 bases. Germline-derived CDR1 and CDR2 are LGHDT and YNNKEL (reference sequence). The CDR3 spans 15 residues. V gave up 6 bases and J gave up 2 bases; unmatched junction bases: 3. CDR3 region: CASRPGLAGAYEQYF. In DNA, the CDR3 is TGTGCCAGCAGACCGGGACTAGCGGGAGCCTACGAGCAGTACTTC.

This clone was detected only a few times. V usage is TRBV6-1 and J usage is TRBJ2-2; D might be TRBD1 (5 bases). CDR1 is MNHNS and CDR2 is SASEGT in the germline V gene. The CDR3 is 13 residues long. Trimming shortened V by 3 bases and J by 4 bases, and 6 bases separated the two germline ends. The DNA for the CDR3 is TGTGCCAGCAGTGAGGGGCCCACCGGGGAGCTGTTTTTT. It codes for CASSEGPTGELFF.

The V call is TRBV27, the J call TRBJ2-1; tentatively, D is TRBD1 (6 bases). V lost 6 bases and J lost 0, with 6 bases in between. Germline values: CDR1 MNHEY, CDR2 SMNVEV (reference sequence). This CDR3 contains 13 residues. CDR3: CASRDSSYNEQFF. The CDR3 bases are TGTGCCAGCAGGGACAGCTCCTACAATGAGCAGTTCTTC.

Turning to this clone: Other DNA sequences in this specimen translate into the identical CDR3. The chain carries TRBV28 and TRBJ2-1, with D perhaps matching TRBD2 (5 bases). Germline V lookup: CDR1 MDHEN, CDR2 SYDVKM. V dropped 5 bases and J dropped 1 base, with 9 bases sitting between them. There are 14 residues in the CDR3. CDR3 coding DNA: TGTGCCAGCAGTCACCGGGGTTCCTACAATGAGCAGTTCTTC. This gives the protein CASSHRGSYNEQFF.

This chain uses TRBV19 with TRBJ1-1; unclear D gene. Germline loops: CDR1 LNHDA, CDR2 SQIVND (reference sequence). V lost 5 bases to trimming and J lost 4 bases, with 20 bases between them. The CDR3 is 16 residues long. This chain's CDR3 is CASSPWTAMGGTEAFF. CDR3 sequence (DNA): TGTGCCAGTAGTCCGTGGACTGCGATGGGAGGCACTGAAGCTTTCTTT.

The chain carries TRBV6-1 and TRBJ1-5; 7 bases agree with TRBD1. Germline V lookup: CDR1 MNHNS, CDR2 SASEGT. V shed 2 bases, J shed 7 bases, and the junction held 17 bases outside the gene matches. The CDR3 has 18 amino acids. CDR3 amino acids: CASSETGGNTGVRQPQHF. CDR3 DNA sequence: TGTGCCAGCAGTGAAACCGGGGGGAATACAGGGGTTCGCCAGCCCCAGCATTTT.